The clone carrying this TCR beta chain was picked up one time. Its antigen is currently unknown. TCRdb re-derived calls from the 5' RACE reads in MiXCR, one entry per CDR3 protein. Here the sample spans over 450,000 distinct CDR3 sequences, roughly 22% being singletons. This specimen belongs to a study of T-cell memory formation after mild COVID-19. CDR3 length: 14 amino acids. From germline, CDR1 is SGHDN and CDR2 FVKESK. Trimming pared 0 bases from V and 6 bases from J, leaving 10 bases between. The study, taken as a whole, reports: Researchers found some responding clones in pre-infection memory, a sign that cross-reactive memory joined. Specificity for SARS-CoV-2 was not confirmed among the second-wave clones peaking on day 37. Shrinking CD4+ clones were chiefly CM and EM; CD8+ ones were chiefly EMRA. There was a balanced CD4/CD8 profile in clones contracting day 15 to 85, and later expanders leaned CD4+.

This receptor was identified in an adult woman who had mild COVID-19 (a few samples of this study predate the infection). Cell type and time point are not known. The material sequenced was PBMCs or a T cell subset sorted from them (not recorded which). This chain connects TRBV14 to TRBJ2-3; D gene ambiguous. The CDR3 loop reads CASSQDLGYDTQYF. CDR3 coding DNA: TGTGCCAGCAGCCAAGATTTGGGGTATGATACGCAGTATTTT.